This TCR beta chain was sequenced in a study of blood T cells in healthy people across ages. The V gene lost 5 bases and the J gene lost 5 bases, with 15 bases spanning the gap. The CDR3 is made up of 13 amino acids. CDR1 is DFQATT and CDR2 is SNEGSKA in the germline V gene (reference sequence). Next came a second PCR, run for about 7 to 12 cycles, which used a sample-barcoded 5' primer along with a J-beta primer mix. TCRdb re-derived calls from the 5' RACE reads in MiXCR, one entry per CDR3 protein. The repertoire has 850,000 to 1,100,000 distinct CDR3 sequences, more than 30% of them found once; the top ten carry around 13%.

The source is a young man in good health. The chain carries TRBV20-1 and TRBJ2-5, with D unclear. The sample comprised blood. CDR3 nucleotide sequence: TGCAGTGCTGTCAGGACCCTGGGGGAGACCCAGTACTTC. Translation gives CSAVRTLGETQYF.